This passage covers 32 T cell receptor beta chains from one sample sequenced in a study of T-cell reconstitution after alpha-beta-depleted transplantation in children. The TCRbeta library was prepared with unique molecular identifiers. TCRdb reanalysed the PCR reads using MiXCR and keeps one entry per CDR3 protein. The sample lists 440,000 or so distinct CDR3 sequences; about a tenth were seen once. The sequencing used PBMCs from the stem cell graft donor, collected from the stem cell graft. These receptors originate from a human donor who donated a stem cell graft to a child with acute myeloid leukemia.

This clonotype was seen a handful of times. J is TRBJ2-7 and V is TRBV12-3 or TRBV12-4; either TRBD1 or TRBD2 may supply D (5 bases each). This CDR3 comprises 16 residues. Trimming took off 3 bases at V and 12 bases at J, with 27 bases between the two ends. CDR3 DNA: TGTGCCAGCAGTTTGGGAGAGACAGCTACGCCACGGGGTGGGTACGTC. This encodes CASSLGETATPRGGYV.

This clonotype showed up just a few times. The V gene is TRBV5-6, the J gene TRBJ2-1; TRBD2 matches at 12 bases. CDR3 length equals 17 residues. V lost 0 bases, J lost 7 bases, and 8 bases stayed unmatched. Germline V lookup: CDR1 SGHDT, CDR2 YYEEEE. CDR3 amino acids: CASSLEPSGGAWNEQFF. CDR3 bases: TGTGCCAGCAGCTTGGAGCCTAGCGGGGGGGCTTGGAATGAGCAGTTCTTC. The complete variable domain, with remaining parts taken from reference TRBV5-6 and TRBJ2-1, reads DAGVTQSPTHLIKTRGQQVTLRCSPKSGHDTVSWYQQALGQGPQFIFQYYEEEERQRGNFPDRFSGHQFPNYSSELNVNALLLGDSALYLCASSLEPSGGAWNEQFFGPGTRLTVL.

This clonotype came up a few times. The J gene is TRBJ2-7, the V gene TRBV3-1; 7 nucleotides line up with TRBD2. CDR3 length: 15 amino acids. J was trimmed by 3 bases and V by 1 base; bases with no gene match: 6. CDR1 and CDR2 from the germline V gene are LGHDT and YNNKEL (reference sequence). CDR3 residues: CASSQAGLVSYEQYF. The CDR3 bases are TGTGCCAGCAGCCAAGCCGGACTAGTAAGCTACGAGCAGTACTTC.

This clonotype showed up many times. This sequence joins TRBV7-3 and TRBJ2-1; 9 nucleotides agree with TRBD2. Germline CDR1 is SGHTA and CDR2 is FQGTGA. The CDR3 loop spans 15 amino acids. After removal of 5 bases from V and 7 bases from J, the junction contained 9 bases not matched to a gene. CDR3 sequence (DNA): TGTGCCAGCAGCCCAAGGCGGGAGGGCCGAAATGAGCAGTTCTTC. Protein: CASSPRREGRNEQFF.

This clonotype has at least ten counts. CDR3 sequence reads: CASRDRAGSVLSTDTQYF. CDR3 in DNA: TGTGCCAGCCGGGACCGGGCAGGTAGCGTGCTAAGCACAGATACGCAGTATTTT. The V and J genes are TRBV2 and TRBJ2-3; D may match TRBD1 or TRBD2 (5 bases each). The germline V gene has CDR1 SNHLY and CDR2 FYNNEI. Trimming shortened V by 8 bases and J by 0 bases, and 24 bases separated the two germline ends. This CDR3 has 18 amino acids.

This clonotype was found many times. The genes are TRBV14 and TRBJ2-1, with 8 bases identical to TRBD2. The CDR3 is 15 amino acids. Germline V gives CDR1 SGHDN, CDR2 FVKESK. V was pared by 1 base and J by 3 bases, with 2 bases of the junction left unmatched. The DNA for the CDR3 is TGTGCCAGCAGCCAAGGACTAGCGCACTACAATGAGCAGTTCTTC. Encoded protein: CASSQGLAHYNEQFF.

There are many counts of this clonotype. The chain joins TRBV5-1 to TRBJ1-1, with 8 nucleotides matching TRBD1. The CDR3 has 16 amino acids. V dropped 4 bases and J dropped 1; count of bases not matched to a gene: 9. The germline V gene encodes CDR1 SGHRS and CDR2 YFSETQ. The CDR3 sequence is CASSMGWTGKNTEAFF. The DNA for the CDR3 is TGCGCCAGCAGCATGGGGTGGACAGGGAAGAACACTGAAGCTTTCTTT. Looking up the rest from reference TRBV5-1 and TRBJ1-1 gives the full variable domain: KAGVTQTPRYLIKTRGQQVTLSCSPISGHRSVSWYQQTPGQGLQFLFEYFSETQRNKGNFPGRFSGRQFSNSRSEMNVSTLELGDSALYLCASSMGWTGKNTEAFFGQGTRLTVV.

The chain carries TRBV4-2 and TRBJ2-2, with no clear D. Between the trimmed V and J ends, which lost 4 bases and 4 bases, there was a span of 13 bases. Germline assignment: CDR1 LGHNA and CDR2 YNFKEQ. This CDR3 is 15 amino acids long. CDR3 sequence: CASSPRARGTGELFF. CDR3 bases: TGTGCCAGCAGCCCCCGCGCCCGTGGCACCGGGGAGCTGTTTTTT.

This clonotype was observed at least ten times. V usage is TRBV12-3 or TRBV12-4 and J usage is TRBJ2-1; tentatively, D is TRBD1 or TRBD2 (6 bases each). Trimming took off 9 bases at V and 6 bases at J, with 15 bases between the two ends. The CDR3 has 13 residues. The CDR3 reads CASDGGRFNEQFF. In DNA form, the CDR3 reads TGTGCCAGTGATGGGGGGCGCTTCAATGAGCAGTTCTTC.

This clonotype has ten or more counts. The chain uses TRBV6-1 and TRBJ1-5, with D perhaps TRBD1 (5 bases). Trimming took 4 bases from V and 3 from J, leaving 10 bases between them. The CDR3 sequence is 14 residues long. CDR1 and CDR2 (germline): MNHNS, SASEGT. CDR3 coding DNA: TGTGCCAGCAGTGGTCAGGGATACAATCAGCCCCAGCATTTT. It translates to CASSGQGYNQPQHF.

In nucleotides, the CDR3 is TGCAGTGCTAGGTTAGCGGGAGTGAGCACAGATACGCAGTATTTT. Protein: CSARLAGVSTDTQYF. This chain uses TRBV20-1 with TRBJ2-3, with 9 bases matching TRBD2. The CDR3 has 15 amino acids. From germline, CDR1 is DFQATT and CDR2 SNEGSKA (reference sequence). The trim removed 3 bases at V and 0 bases at J, leaving 4 bases unmatched.

This clonotype was detected a few times. The chain joins TRBV7-2 to TRBJ2-1; unclear D gene. Germline assignment: CDR1 SGHTA and CDR2 FQGNSA. V was shortened by 4 bases and J by 7 bases, with 8 bases between the two germline ends. This CDR3 spans 12 amino acids. CDR3 amino acids: CASSSYLNEQFF. The CDR3 region has the DNA TGTGCCAGCAGCTCGTATTTGAATGAGCAGTTCTTC.

This chain links TRBV7-9 with TRBJ1-4; D uncertain. V was clipped by 8 bases and J by 8 bases, with 18 bases between them. Germline V gene data show CDR1 as SEHNR and CDR2 as FQNEAQ (reference sequence). CDR3 length equals 14 residues. The CDR3 loop is CASWWRVVSEKLFF. CDR3 sequence (DNA): TGTGCCAGCTGGTGGAGGGTCGTCTCCGAAAAACTGTTTTTT. The full variable domain, rest sourced from reference TRBV7-9 and TRBJ1-4, is DTGVSQNPRHKITKRGQNVTFRCDPISEHNRLYWYRQTLGQGPEFLTYFQNEAQLEKSRLLSDRFSAERPKGSFSTLEIQRTEQGDSAMYLCASWWRVVSEKLFFGSGTQLSVL.

This clonotype was seen only a few times. This sequence joins TRBV20-1 and TRBJ2-3; D perhaps matches TRBD2 (6 bases). V was cut by 4 bases and J by 1 base, with 18 bases left in between. CDR3 size: 16 residues. CDR1 is DFQATT and CDR2 is SNEGSKA in the germline V gene (reference sequence). Here the CDR3 reads CSAKGLRAGRTDTQYF. The CDR3 nucleotides read TGCAGTGCTAAGGGCCTTAGGGCGGGGCGCACAGATACGCAGTATTTT.

This clonotype occurred a few times. The rearrangement links TRBV20-1 to TRBJ2-5, with 9 bases identical to TRBD2. The CDR3 sequence is 14 residues long. The ends lost 3 bases at V and 4 bases at J; junction bases unmatched: 6. Germline lookup yields CDR1 DFQATT and CDR2 SNEGSKA (reference sequence). The CDR3 DNA sequence: TGCAGTGCTAGTTCTAGCGGGATAGGAGAGACCCAGTACTTC. This encodes CSASSSGIGETQYF.

The V and J genes are TRBV5-1 and TRBJ2-5, with D hard to call. The CDR3 runs 13 residues. V lost 10 bases to trimming and J lost 2 bases, with 15 bases between them. Germline V gene data show CDR1 as SGHRS and CDR2 as YFSETQ. The CDR3 DNA follows: TGCGCCGATGCGGTGGCCCCACAAGAGACCCAGTACTTC. Amino acid sequence: CADAVAPQETQYF.

This clonotype was observed at least ten times. The chain uses TRBV3-1 and TRBJ2-3, with D unresolved. Per the germline V gene, CDR1 is LGHDT and CDR2 is YNNKEL (reference sequence). CDR3 size: 14 residues. V lost 0 bases, J lost 7 bases, and 11 bases lay in between. CDR3 sequence: CASSQDLVSYTQYF. The DNA of the CDR3 is TGTGCCAGCAGCCAAGACCTAGTCAGTTATACGCAGTATTTT.

This clonotype was counted a few times. The chain carries TRBV20-1 and TRBJ2-1, with TRBD2 matching 7 bases. This CDR3 is 15 amino acids long. Looked up from germline, CDR1 is DFQATT and CDR2 is SNEGSKA (reference sequence). V lost 1 base, J lost 4 bases, and 7 bases stayed unmatched. This CDR3 is CSARVKAGIYNEQFF. Here the CDR3 DNA reads TGCAGTGCTAGAGTCAAAGCGGGAATTTACAATGAGCAGTTCTTC.

This clonotype has just a few counts. The chain uses TRBV15 and TRBJ2-5; D possibly corresponds to TRBD2 (6 bases). Trimming left V 1 base short and J 6 bases short, with 18 bases between. The CDR3 runs 16 residues. Germline CDR1 is LNHNV and CDR2 is YYDKDF (reference sequence). The CDR3 spells CATSRGGDVVGKTQYF. CDR3 nucleotide sequence: TGTGCCACCAGCAGAGGGGGGGACGTGGTTGGAAAGACCCAGTACTTC.

The rearrangement uses TRBV29-1 and TRBJ2-3, with 7 bases that match TRBD1. The length of the CDR3 is 13 residues. CDR1 and CDR2 from the germline V gene are SQVTM and ANQGSEA. Trimming removed 7 bases from V and 4 bases from J; junction bases left unmatched: 8. CDR3 in DNA: TGCAGCGCCAACAGGGGTGGCGCAGATACGCAGTATTTT. Translation: CSANRGGADTQYF.

A few counts support this clonotype. The chain recombines TRBV30 with TRBJ1-5; D ambiguous. The CDR3 totals 14 residues. V lost 2 bases, J lost 3 bases, and 11 bases lay in between. Germline V lookup: CDR1 GTSNPN, CDR2 SVGIG (reference sequence). As DNA, the CDR3 is TGTGCCTGGAGTTTGGGGAGGGTCAATCAGCCCCAGCATTTT. Protein: CAWSLGRVNQPQHF.

The chain combines TRBV5-1 with TRBJ2-2; tentative D call: TRBD2 (6 bases). The CDR3 covers 14 residues. The V gene's germline CDR1 is SGHRS and CDR2 YFSETQ. Trimming removed 3 bases at V and 4 bases at J, with 10 bases between. The CDR3 bases are TGCGCCAGCAGCTGGACTACTCCCACCGGGGAGCTGTTTTTT. This translates into CASSWTTPTGELFF.

This clonotype was seen a handful of times. The V and J genes are TRBV6-2 or TRBV6-3 and TRBJ2-5, with D tentatively TRBD2 (6 bases). The CDR3 covers 16 residues. The germline CDR1 and CDR2 sequences are MNHEY and SVGEGT. V was cut by 5 bases and J by 6 bases, with 22 bases left in between. In DNA form, the CDR3 reads TGTGCCAGCAGTCCAGGCGGGAATGCGGCGCAAAAGACCCAGTACTTC. This translates into CASSPGGNAAQKTQYF.

This clonotype was counted a few times. The J gene is TRBJ2-1, the V gene TRBV10-3; D is unclear. The CDR3 is made up of 16 amino acids. The V and J ends lost 4 bases and 5 bases respectively, with 18 bases between them. Germline V gene data show CDR1 as ENHRY and CDR2 as SYGVKD. DNA for the CDR3: TGTGCCATCAGTGGAGTTACAGTTGCCCAAAACAATGAGCAGTTCTTC. Protein product: CAISGVTVAQNNEQFF.

This sequence joins TRBV20-1 and TRBJ1-1; D may be TRBD1 (5 bases). V lost 1 base and J 1 base, leaving 13 bases between the germline ends. The CDR3 has 15 amino acids. CDR1 is DFQATT, CDR2 SNEGSKA, per germline (reference sequence). The CDR3 spells CSARVSRVKNTEAFF. Written as DNA, the CDR3 is TGCAGTGCTAGAGTGAGCAGGGTCAAGAACACTGAAGCTTTCTTT.

This clonotype has a handful of counts. An end of the junction does not agree with germline; a read error may underlie this. The chain recombines TRBV12-3 or TRBV12-4 with TRBJ2-3, with D possibly TRBD1 on 6 matching bases. The CDR3 consists of 13 residues. CDR3: CASSLWDMREMRF. The CDR3 DNA is TGTGCCAGCAGTTTATGGGACATGAGGGAAATGAGATTT.

The chain combines TRBV15 with TRBJ2-1, with D unclear. CDR1 is LNHNV, CDR2 YYDKDF, per germline (reference sequence). The germline V and J ends were trimmed by 5 bases and 6 bases, with 8 bases remaining between them. The CDR3 runs to 12 residues. The CDR3 loop reads CATSPIGNEQFF. The CDR3 DNA sequence: TGTGCCACCAGCCCCATCGGCAATGAGCAGTTCTTC.

The chain carries TRBV19 and TRBJ1-1; D possibly corresponds to TRBD1 (6 bases). Trimming stripped 3 bases from V and 0 bases from J, with 11 bases between. Germline assignment: CDR1 LNHDA and CDR2 SQIVND (reference sequence). The CDR3 length is 15 residues. The CDR3 nucleotides read TGTGCCAGTAGTATTATCGGACAGCTGAACACTGAAGCTTTCTTT. This encodes CASSIIGQLNTEAFF.

The chain is built from TRBV5-1 and TRBJ2-6; 8 nucleotides match TRBD1. CDR1 and CDR2 (germline): SGHRS, YFSETQ. This CDR3 comprises 18 residues. Trimming removed 0 bases from V and 2 bases from J; junction bases left unmatched: 7. The DNA for the CDR3 is TGCGCCAGCAGCTTGGGCGGACAGGGTGCAGCTGGGGCCAACGTCCTGACTTTC. Translated, it gives CASSLGGQGAAGANVLTF.

CDR3 sequence reads: CASSQESSGYEQYV. The CDR3 DNA is TGCGCCAGCAGCCAAGAGAGCTCGGGGTACGAGCAGTACGTC. V is TRBV4-1 and J is TRBJ2-7; D may be TRBD2 (5 bases). CDR1 and CDR2 from the germline V gene are MGHRA and YSYEKL. The CDR3 extends over 14 amino acids. V lost 0 bases and J 4 bases, leaving 10 bases between the germline ends.

In this sample, this clonotype turned up a few times. The chain recombines TRBV11-2 with TRBJ2-7; 8 positions agree with TRBD1. J was trimmed by 9 bases and V by 5 bases; bases with no gene match: 12. CDR3 length: 14 amino acids. The germline V gene has CDR1 SGHAT and CDR2 FQNNGV. Here the CDR3 reads CASSPGDRTWGQYF. For the CDR3, the DNA is TGTGCCAGCAGCCCCGGGGACAGGACGTGGGGGCAGTACTTC. Combining the CDR3 with reference TRBV11-2 and TRBJ2-7 gives the whole variable domain EAGVAQSPRYKIIEKRQSVAFWCNPISGHATLYWYQQILGQGPKLLIQFQNNGVVDDSQLPKDRFSAERLKGVDSTLKIQPAKLEDSAVYLCASSPGDRTWGQYFGPGTRLTVT.

This rearrangement joins TRBV19 to TRBJ1-2, with D possibly matching TRBD1 (6 bases). CDR3 length: 15 residues. V was shortened by 4 bases and J by 3 bases, with 15 bases between the two germline ends. Per the germline V gene, CDR1 is LNHDA and CDR2 is SQIVND (reference sequence). CDR3 residues: CASSTLGAVDYGYTF. In DNA form, the CDR3 reads TGTGCCAGTAGTACCTTGGGGGCGGTCGACTATGGCTACACCTTC.